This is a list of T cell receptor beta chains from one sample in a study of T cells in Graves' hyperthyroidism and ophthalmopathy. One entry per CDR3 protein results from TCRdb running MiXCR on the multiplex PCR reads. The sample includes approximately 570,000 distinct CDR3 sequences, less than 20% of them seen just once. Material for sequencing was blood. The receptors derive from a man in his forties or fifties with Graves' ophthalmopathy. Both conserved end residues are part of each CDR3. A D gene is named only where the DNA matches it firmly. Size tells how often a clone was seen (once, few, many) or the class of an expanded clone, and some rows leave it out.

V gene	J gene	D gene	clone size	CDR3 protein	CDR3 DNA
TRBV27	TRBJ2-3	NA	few	CASSRGYSTDTQYF	TGTGCCAGCAGCCGCGGGTATAGCACAGATACGCAGTATTTT
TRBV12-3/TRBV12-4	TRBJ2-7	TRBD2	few	CASSFALAGGPSYEQYF	TGTGCCAGCAGTTTCGCACTAGCGGGAGGTCCGTCCTACGAGCAGTACTTC
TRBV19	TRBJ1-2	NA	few	CASSRGRWHGYTF	TGTGCCAGTAGTCGGGGAAGGTGGCATGGCTACACCTTC
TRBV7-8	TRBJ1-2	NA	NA	CASSSRQRDGYTF	TGTGCCAGCAGCTCGCGACAAAGAGATGGCTACACCTTC
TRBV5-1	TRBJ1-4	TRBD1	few	CASNRRGTGDEKLFF	TGCGCCAGCAATCGCCGGGGGACAGGGGATGAAAAACTGTTTTTT
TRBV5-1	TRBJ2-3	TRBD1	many	CASSLIPGTASTDTQYF	TGCGCCAGCAGCCTGATACCCGGGACAGCTAGCACAGATACGCAGTATTTT
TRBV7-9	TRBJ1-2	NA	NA	CASSLVGLQGYGYTF	TGTGCCAGCAGCTTAGTGGGCCTCCAGGGCTATGGCTACACCTTC
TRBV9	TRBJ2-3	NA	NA	CASSERAASTDTQYF	TGTGCCAGCAGTGAGCGAGCGGCTAGCACAGATACGCAGTATTTT
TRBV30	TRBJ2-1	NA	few	CAWTLTSRSYNEQFF	TGTGCCTGGACCCTTACGAGCCGGTCCTACAATGAGCAGTTCTTC
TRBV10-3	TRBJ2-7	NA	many	CAISEVAGTYEQYF	TGTGCCATCAGTGAGGTGGCAGGGACCTACGAGCAGTACTTC
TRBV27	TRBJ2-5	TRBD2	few	CASSSIAGAQETQYF	TGTGCCAGCAGTTCGATAGCGGGGGCCCAAGAGACCCAGTACTTC
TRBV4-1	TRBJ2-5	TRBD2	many	CASSQRRERETQYF	TGCGCCAGCAGCCAAAGGCGGGAGCGGGAGACCCAGTACTTC
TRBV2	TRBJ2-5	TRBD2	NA	CASSESSGETQYF	TGTGCCAGCAGTGAATCTAGCGGGGAGACCCAGTACTTC
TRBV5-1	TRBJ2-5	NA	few	CASSYGGSQETQYF	TGCGCCAGCAGCTATGGGGGCAGTCAAGAGACCCAGTACTTC
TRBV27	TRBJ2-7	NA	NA	CASSPSRGAAYEQYF	TGTGCCAGCAGTCCCAGCCGTGGCGCTGCCTACGAGCAGTACTTC
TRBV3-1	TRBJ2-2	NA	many	CASSQRGRAELFF	TGTGCCAGCAGCCAAAGAGGTCGTGCGGAGCTGTTTTTT
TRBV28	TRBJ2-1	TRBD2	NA	CASKAGGPREQFF	TGTGCCAGCAAAGCGGGAGGGCCACGAGAGCAGTTCTTC
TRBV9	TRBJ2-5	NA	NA	CASSPLSSQETQYF	TGTGCCAGCAGCCCCCTTTCCTCTCAAGAGACCCAGTACTTC
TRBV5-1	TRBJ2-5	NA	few	CASSLSGSYYQETQYF	TGCGCCAGCAGCTTGTCCGGGAGCTACTACCAAGAGACCCAGTACTTC
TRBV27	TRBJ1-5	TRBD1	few	CASIPPPGQGVFNQPQHF	TGTGCCAGCATCCCTCCCCCGGGACAGGGGGTGTTCAATCAGCCCCAGCATTTT
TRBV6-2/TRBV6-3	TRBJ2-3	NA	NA	CASSRQATDTQYF	TGTGCCAGCTCGCGGCAGGCTACAGATACGCAGTATTTT
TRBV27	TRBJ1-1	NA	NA	CASSLSYGSSMNTEAFF	TGTGCTAGCAGTTTATCATACGGCTCCTCCATGAACACTGAAGCTTTCTTT
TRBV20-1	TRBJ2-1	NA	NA	CSARVSPYNEQFF	TGCAGTGCTAGGGTATCGCCCTACAATGAGCAGTTCTTC
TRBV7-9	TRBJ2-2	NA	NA	CASSLDASRAGELFF	TGTGCCAGCAGCTTAGATGCTAGCCGGGCCGGGGAGCTGTTTTTT
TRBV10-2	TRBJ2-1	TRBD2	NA	CASKRGGYNEQFF	TGCGCCAGCAAGCGGGGGGGCTACAATGAGCAGTTCTTC
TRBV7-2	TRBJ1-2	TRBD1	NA	CASSSPTGDGYTF	TGTGCCAGCAGCTCGCCGACAGGGGATGGCTACACCTTC
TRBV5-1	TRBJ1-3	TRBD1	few	CASRAGGTGNTIYF	TGCGCCAGCCGAGCAGGGGGCACTGGAAACACCATATATTTT
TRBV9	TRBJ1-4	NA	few	CASSVNPNEKLFF	TGTGCCAGCAGCGTAAACCCCAATGAAAAACTGTTTTTT
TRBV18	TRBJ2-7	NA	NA	CASSPPGIGYEQYF	TGTGCCAGCTCACCACCGGGGATCGGGTACGAGCAGTACTTC
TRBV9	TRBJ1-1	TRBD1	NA	CASSGQGGMSTEAFF	TGTGCCAGCAGCGGACAGGGTGGGATGAGCACTGAAGCTTTCTTT
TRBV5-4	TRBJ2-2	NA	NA	CASTPGSGTGELFF	TGTGCCAGCACCCCCGGGAGCGGGACCGGGGAGCTGTTTTTT
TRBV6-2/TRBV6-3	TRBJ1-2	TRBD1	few	CASSYADRVGYTF	TGTGCCAGCAGTTACGCCGACAGGGTTGGCTACACCTTC
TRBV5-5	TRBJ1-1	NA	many	CASSSKMNTEAFF	TGTGCCAGCAGCTCAAAGATGAACACTGAAGCTTTCTTT
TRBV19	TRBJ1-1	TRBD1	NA	CASSIAGGVTEAFF	TGTGCCAGTAGTATTGCAGGGGGCGTCACTGAAGCTTTCTTT
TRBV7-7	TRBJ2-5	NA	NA	CASSLGVTETQYF	TGTGCTAGCAGCTTGGGGGTTACGGAGACCCAGTACTTC
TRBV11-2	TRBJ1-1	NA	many	CASSQTEWSLLSMNTEAFF	TGTGCCAGCAGCCAAACTGAATGGTCGCTCCTATCCATGAACACTGAAGCTTTCTTT
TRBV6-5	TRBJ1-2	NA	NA	CASSSYQGLSNYGYTF	TGTGCCAGCAGTTCGTACCAGGGGTTGAGCAACTATGGCTACACCTTC
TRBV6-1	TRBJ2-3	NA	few	CASSVLGRTSLDTQYF	TGTGCCAGCAGTGTCCTAGGACGGACATCCCTGGATACGCAGTATTTT
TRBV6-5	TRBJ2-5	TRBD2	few	CASSYSARVGRAHQETQYF	TGTGCCAGCAGTTACTCCGCCCGGGTTGGGAGGGCCCACCAAGAGACCCAGTACTTC
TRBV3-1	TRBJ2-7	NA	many	CASGNGAREQYF	TGTGCCAGCGGGAACGGGGCAAGAGAGCAGTACTTC
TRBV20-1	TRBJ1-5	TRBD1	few	CSAIGDRGLQPQHF	TGCAGTGCTATTGGGGACAGGGGGCTTCAGCCCCAGCATTTT